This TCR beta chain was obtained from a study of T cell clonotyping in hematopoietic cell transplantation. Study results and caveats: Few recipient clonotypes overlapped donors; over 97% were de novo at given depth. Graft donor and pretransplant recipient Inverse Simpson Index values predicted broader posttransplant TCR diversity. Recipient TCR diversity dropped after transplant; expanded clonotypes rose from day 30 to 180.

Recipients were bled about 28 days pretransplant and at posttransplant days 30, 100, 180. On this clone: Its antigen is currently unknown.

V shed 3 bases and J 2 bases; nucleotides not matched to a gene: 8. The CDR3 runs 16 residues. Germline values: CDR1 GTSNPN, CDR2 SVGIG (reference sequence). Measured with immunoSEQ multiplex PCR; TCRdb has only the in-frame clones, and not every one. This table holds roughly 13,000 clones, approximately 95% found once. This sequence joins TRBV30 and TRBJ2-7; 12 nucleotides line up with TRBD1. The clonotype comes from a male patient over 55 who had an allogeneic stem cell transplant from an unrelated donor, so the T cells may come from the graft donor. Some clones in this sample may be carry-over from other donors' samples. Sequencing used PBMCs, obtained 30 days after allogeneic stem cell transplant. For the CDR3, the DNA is TGTGCCTGGAGCGGGGCCGGGACAGGGGGCGCCTACGAGCAGTACTTC. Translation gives CAWSGAGTGGAYEQYF.